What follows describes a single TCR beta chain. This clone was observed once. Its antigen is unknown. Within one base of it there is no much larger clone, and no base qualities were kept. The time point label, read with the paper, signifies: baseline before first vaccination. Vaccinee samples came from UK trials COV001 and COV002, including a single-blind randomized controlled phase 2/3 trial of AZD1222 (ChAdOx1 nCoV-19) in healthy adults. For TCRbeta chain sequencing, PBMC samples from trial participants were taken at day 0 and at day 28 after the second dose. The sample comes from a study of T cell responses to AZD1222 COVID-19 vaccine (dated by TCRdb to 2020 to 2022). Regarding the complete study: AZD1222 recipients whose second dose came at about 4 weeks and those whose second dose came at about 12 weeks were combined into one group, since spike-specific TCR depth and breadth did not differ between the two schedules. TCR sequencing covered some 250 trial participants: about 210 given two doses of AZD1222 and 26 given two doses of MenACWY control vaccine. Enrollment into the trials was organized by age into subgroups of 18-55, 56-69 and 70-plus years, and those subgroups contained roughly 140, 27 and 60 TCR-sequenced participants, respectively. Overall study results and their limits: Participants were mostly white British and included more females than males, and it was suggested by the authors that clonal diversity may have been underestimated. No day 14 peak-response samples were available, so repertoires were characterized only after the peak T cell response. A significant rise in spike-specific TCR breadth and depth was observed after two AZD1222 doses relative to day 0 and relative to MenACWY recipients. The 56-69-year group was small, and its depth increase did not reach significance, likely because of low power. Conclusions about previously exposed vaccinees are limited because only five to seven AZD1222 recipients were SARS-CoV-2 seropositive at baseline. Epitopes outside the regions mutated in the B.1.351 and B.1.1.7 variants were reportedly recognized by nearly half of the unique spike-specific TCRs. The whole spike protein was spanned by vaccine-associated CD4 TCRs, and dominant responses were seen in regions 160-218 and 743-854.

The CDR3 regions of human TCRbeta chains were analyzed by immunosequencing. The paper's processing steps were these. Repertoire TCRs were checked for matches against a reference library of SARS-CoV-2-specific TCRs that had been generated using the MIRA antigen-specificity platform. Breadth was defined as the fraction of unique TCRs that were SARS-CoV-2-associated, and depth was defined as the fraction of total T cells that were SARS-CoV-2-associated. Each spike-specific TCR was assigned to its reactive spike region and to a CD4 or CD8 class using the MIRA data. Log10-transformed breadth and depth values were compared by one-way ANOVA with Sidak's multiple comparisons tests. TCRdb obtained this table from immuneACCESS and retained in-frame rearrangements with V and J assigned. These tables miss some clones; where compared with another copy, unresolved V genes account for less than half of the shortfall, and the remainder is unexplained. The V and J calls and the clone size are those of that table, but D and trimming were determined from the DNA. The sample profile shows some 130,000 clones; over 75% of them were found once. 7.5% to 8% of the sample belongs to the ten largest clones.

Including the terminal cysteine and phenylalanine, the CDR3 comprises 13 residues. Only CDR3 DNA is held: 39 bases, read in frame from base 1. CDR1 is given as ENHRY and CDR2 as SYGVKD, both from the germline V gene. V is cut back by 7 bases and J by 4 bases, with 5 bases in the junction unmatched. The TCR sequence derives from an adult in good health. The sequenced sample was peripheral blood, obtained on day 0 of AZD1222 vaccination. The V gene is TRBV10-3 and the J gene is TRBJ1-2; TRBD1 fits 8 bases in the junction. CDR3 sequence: CAITGQGAYGYTF. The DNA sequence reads TGTGCCATCACCGGACAGGGTGCCTATGGCTACACCTTC.